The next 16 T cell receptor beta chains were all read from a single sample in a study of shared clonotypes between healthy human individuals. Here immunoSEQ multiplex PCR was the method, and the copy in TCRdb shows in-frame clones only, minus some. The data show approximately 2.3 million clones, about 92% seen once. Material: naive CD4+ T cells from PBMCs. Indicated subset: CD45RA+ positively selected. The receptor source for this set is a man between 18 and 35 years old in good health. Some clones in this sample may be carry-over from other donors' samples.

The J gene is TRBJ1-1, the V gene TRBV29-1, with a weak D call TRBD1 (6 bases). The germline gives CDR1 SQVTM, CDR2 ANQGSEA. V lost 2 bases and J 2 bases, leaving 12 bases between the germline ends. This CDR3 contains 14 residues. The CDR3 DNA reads TGCAGCGTTGAAAGTCTCAGGGGAAACACTGAAGCTTTCTTT. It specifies CSVESLRGNTEAFF.

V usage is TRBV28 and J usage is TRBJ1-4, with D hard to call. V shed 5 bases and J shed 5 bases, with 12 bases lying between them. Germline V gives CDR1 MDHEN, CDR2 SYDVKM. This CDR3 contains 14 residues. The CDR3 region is CASSPSEYNEKLFF. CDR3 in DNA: TGTGCCAGCAGTCCGAGCGAATACAATGAAAAACTGTTTTTT.

This chain's CDR3 is CASSSTGLNQPQHF. The CDR3 nucleotides read TGCGCCAGCAGCTCGACAGGGCTAAATCAGCCCCAGCATTTT. The chain uses TRBV5-1 and TRBJ1-5, with 7 bases aligning to TRBD1. This CDR3 spans 14 amino acids. The V gene end was trimmed by 3 bases and the J gene end by 4 bases; junction bases not matched to a gene: 4. Per germline, CDR1 SGHRS and CDR2 YFSETQ. The full variable domain, with the rest looked up from reference TRBV5-1 and TRBJ1-5, is KAGVTQTPRYLIKTRGQQVTLSCSPISGHRSVSWYQQTPGQGLQFLFEYFSETQRNKGNFPGRFSGRQFSNSRSEMNVSTLELGDSALYLCASSSTGLNQPQHFGDGTRLSIL.

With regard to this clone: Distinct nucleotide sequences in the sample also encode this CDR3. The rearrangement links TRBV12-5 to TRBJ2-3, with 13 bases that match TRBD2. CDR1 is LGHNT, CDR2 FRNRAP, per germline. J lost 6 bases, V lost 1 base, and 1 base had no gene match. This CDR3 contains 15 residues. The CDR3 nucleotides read TGTGCTAGTGGTTTGGGACTAGCGGGAGGTGATACGCAGTATTTT. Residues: CASGLGLAGGDTQYF.

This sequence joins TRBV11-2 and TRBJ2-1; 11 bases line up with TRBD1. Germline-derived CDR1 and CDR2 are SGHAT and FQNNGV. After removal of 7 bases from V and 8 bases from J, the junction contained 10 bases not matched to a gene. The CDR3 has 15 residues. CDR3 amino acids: CASTLGTGGFYEQFF. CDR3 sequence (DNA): TGTGCCAGCACTCTCGGGACAGGGGGTTTCTATGAGCAGTTCTTC. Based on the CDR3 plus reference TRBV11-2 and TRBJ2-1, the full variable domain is EAGVAQSPRYKIIEKRQSVAFWCNPISGHATLYWYQQILGQGPKLLIQFQNNGVVDDSQLPKDRFSAERLKGVDSTLKIQPAKLEDSAVYLCASTLGTGGFYEQFFGPGTRLTVL.

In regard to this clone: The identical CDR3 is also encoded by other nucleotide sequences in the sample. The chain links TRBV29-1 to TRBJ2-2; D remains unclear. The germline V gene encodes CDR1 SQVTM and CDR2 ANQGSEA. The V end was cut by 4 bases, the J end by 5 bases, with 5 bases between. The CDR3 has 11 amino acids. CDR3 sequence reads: CSVVGTGELFF. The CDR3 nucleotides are TGCAGCGTTGTTGGGACCGGGGAGCTGTTTTTT.

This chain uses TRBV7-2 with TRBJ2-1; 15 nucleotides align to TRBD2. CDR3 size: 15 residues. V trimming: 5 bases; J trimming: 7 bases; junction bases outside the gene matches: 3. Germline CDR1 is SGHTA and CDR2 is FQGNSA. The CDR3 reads CASSDGTSGRNEQFF. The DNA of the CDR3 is TGTGCCAGCAGCGACGGGACTAGCGGGAGGAATGAGCAGTTCTTC.

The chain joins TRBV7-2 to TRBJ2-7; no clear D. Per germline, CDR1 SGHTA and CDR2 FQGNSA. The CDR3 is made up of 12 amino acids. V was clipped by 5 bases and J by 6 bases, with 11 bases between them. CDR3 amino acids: CASSRTTREQYF. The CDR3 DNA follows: TGTGCCAGCAGCAGAACCACTCGCGAGCAGTACTTC.

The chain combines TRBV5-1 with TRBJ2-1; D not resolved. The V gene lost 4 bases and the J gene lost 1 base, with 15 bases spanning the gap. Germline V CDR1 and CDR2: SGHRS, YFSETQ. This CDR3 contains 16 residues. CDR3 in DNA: TGCGCCAGCAGCCCTCCCGGTAGGCATTCCTACAATGAGCAGTTCTTC. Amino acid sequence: CASSPPGRHSYNEQFF.

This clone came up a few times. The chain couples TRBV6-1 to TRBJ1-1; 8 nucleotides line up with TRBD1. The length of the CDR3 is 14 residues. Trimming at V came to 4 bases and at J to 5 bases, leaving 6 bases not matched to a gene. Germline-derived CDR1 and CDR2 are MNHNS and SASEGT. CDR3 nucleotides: TGTGCCAGCAGTGCATACCGGACAGGGACTGAAGCTTTCTTT. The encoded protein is CASSAYRTGTEAFF.

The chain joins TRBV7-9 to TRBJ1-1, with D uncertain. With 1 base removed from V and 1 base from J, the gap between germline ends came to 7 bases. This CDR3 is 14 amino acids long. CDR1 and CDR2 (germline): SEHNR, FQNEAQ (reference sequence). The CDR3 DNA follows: TGTGCCAGCAGCTTAGTAGCAAGGAACACTGAAGCTTTCTTT. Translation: CASSLVARNTEAFF.

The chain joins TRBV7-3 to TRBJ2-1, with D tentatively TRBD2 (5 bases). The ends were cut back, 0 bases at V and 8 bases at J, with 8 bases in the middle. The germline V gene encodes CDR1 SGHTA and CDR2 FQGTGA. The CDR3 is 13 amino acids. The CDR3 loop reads CASSLTSAHEQFF. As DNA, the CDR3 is TGTGCCAGCAGCTTAACTAGCGCCCATGAGCAGTTCTTC.

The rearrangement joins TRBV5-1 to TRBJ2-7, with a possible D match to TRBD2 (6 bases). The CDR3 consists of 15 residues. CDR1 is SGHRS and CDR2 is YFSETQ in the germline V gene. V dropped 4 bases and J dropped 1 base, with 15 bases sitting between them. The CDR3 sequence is CASSKSTGGSYEQYF. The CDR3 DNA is TGCGCCAGCAGCAAATCGACCGGAGGGTCCTACGAGCAGTACTTC. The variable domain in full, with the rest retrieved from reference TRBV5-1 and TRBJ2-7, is KAGVTQTPRYLIKTRGQQVTLSCSPISGHRSVSWYQQTPGQGLQFLFEYFSETQRNKGNFPGRFSGRQFSNSRSEMNVSTLELGDSALYLCASSKSTGGSYEQYFGPGTRLTVT.

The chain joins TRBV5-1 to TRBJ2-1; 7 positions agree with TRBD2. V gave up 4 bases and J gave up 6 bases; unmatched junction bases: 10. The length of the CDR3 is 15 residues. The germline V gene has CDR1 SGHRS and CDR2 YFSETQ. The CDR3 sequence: CASSRTAGEGNEQFF. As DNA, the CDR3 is TGCGCCAGCAGCCGGACGGCGGGAGAGGGCAATGAGCAGTTCTTC.

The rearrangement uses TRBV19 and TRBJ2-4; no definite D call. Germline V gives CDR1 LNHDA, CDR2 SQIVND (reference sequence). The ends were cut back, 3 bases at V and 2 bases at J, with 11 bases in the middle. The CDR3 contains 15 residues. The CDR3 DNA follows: TGTGCCAGTAGTATCCCGACGGGTCCCAAAAACATTCAGTACTTC. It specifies CASSIPTGPKNIQYF.

Written as DNA, the CDR3 is TGTGCCAGCATGCTAGCGGGGGATACGCAGTATTTT. It codes for CASMLAGDTQYF. The chain employs TRBV2 and TRBJ2-3; 9 nucleotides align to TRBD2. The germline V gene has CDR1 SNHLY and CDR2 FYNNEI. The CDR3 spans 12 residues. J gave up 6 bases and V 7 bases, and 2 bases lay outside the gene matches.